The 25 T cell receptor beta chains below were found in one sample sequenced in a study of blood T cell repertoires in COVID-19. Clones were read by immunoSEQ multiplex PCR, and TCRdb kept only the in-frame ones, dropping some. The sample lists tens of thousands of clones; approximately 89% were seen once. Sequenced: peripheral blood. Receptor source: an elderly woman with acute or convalescent COVID-19.

The chain recombines TRBV18 with TRBJ2-5, with TRBD2 as a possible D gene (7 bases). Germline CDR1 and CDR2: KGHSH and LQKENI. The CDR3 is made up of 15 amino acids. Trimming shortened V by 5 bases and J by 5 bases, and 18 bases separated the two germline ends. CDR3 sequence (DNA): TGTGCCAGCTCAAAACAGGGAGGGGAGTCGGAGACCCAGTACTTC. Protein: CASSKQGGESETQYF.

This clone has a handful of counts. The rearrangement uses TRBV7-2 and TRBJ2-3, with 8 bases matching TRBD2. CDR1 is SGHTA, CDR2 FQGNSA, per germline. CDR3 length: 15 residues. V was clipped by 3 bases and J by 4 bases; unmatched bases: 6. For the CDR3, the DNA is TGTGCCAGCAGCTTTAAAGCGGGGGTGGCAGATACGCAGTATTTT. It is translated as CASSFKAGVADTQYF.

This clone was detected a few times. The V and J genes are TRBV7-9 and TRBJ2-1; TRBD2 agrees at 12 bases. Germline trimming cut 5 bases from V and 10 bases from J; bases unmatched to any gene: 6. CDR1 is SEHNR, CDR2 FQNEAQ, per germline (reference sequence). The CDR3 loop spans 14 amino acids. Here the CDR3 reads CASSPSGGAGEQFF. Here the CDR3 DNA reads TGTGCCAGCAGCCCTAGCGGGGGGGCAGGGGAGCAGTTCTTC.

The chain combines TRBV25-1 with TRBJ1-4; possibly TRBD1 for D (5 bases). V was clipped by 0 bases and J by 7 bases, with 15 bases between them. The CDR3 is made up of 16 amino acids. Germline V lookup: CDR1 MGHDK, CDR2 SYGVNS. The CDR3 sequence: CASSEYLGGVAEKLFF. For the CDR3, the DNA is TGTGCCAGCAGTGAATACTTGGGGGGGGTGGCTGAAAAACTGTTTTTT.

This chain links TRBV2 with TRBJ1-2; perhaps TRBD1 as D (5 bases). V dropped 5 bases and J dropped 5 bases, with 9 bases sitting between them. Germline CDR1 and CDR2: SNHLY and FYNNEI. This CDR3 region has 12 residues. CDR3 sequence: CASSPPGYGYTF. In DNA, the CDR3 is TGTGCCAGCAGTCCCCCAGGGTATGGCTACACCTTC.

The V call is TRBV7-8, the J call TRBJ1-5; 7 positions match TRBD1. This CDR3 has 15 amino acids. Germline CDR1 is SGHVS and CDR2 is FQNEAQ. V shed 6 bases, J shed 0 bases, and the junction held 5 bases outside the gene matches. The CDR3 DNA follows: TGTGCCAGCAGGGGGACAGCCGCTAGCAATCAGCCCCAGCATTTT. Protein sequence: CASRGTAASNQPQHF.

The rearrangement joins TRBV6-5 to TRBJ2-1, with a tentative D call TRBD2 (6 bases). CDR1 and CDR2 (germline): MNHEY, SVGAGI. V was pared by 5 bases and J by 12 bases, with 14 bases between. The CDR3 spans 12 residues. DNA of the CDR3: TGTGCCAGCAGTCAATCTCAGGGAGGGCAGTTCTTC. Translated, it gives CASSQSQGGQFF.

This CDR3 reads CASLTGRRGYGYTF. DNA of the CDR3: TGTGCCAGCTTGACAGGGAGAAGGGGCTATGGCTACACCTTC. This rearrangement joins TRBV6-6 to TRBJ1-2; 7 bases fit TRBD1. This CDR3 has 14 residues. Trimming removed 8 bases from V and 4 bases from J; junction bases left unmatched: 10. CDR1 and CDR2 (germline): MNHNY, SVGAGI (reference sequence).

The chain's CDR3 is CASAHFGGPAGELFF. As DNA, the CDR3 is TGTGCCAGCGCACATTTCGGGGGTCCCGCCGGGGAGCTGTTTTTT. The chain has TRBV28 and TRBJ2-2, with D possibly TRBD2 on 6 matching bases. From germline, CDR1 is MDHEN and CDR2 SYDVKM. This CDR3 is 15 amino acids long. Trimming pared 8 bases from V and 6 bases from J, leaving 19 bases between.

The chain joins TRBV3-1 (or the pseudogene TRBV3-2) to TRBJ2-3; a possible D gene is TRBD1 (6 bases). Trimming took 3 bases from V and 4 from J, leaving 17 bases between them. Germline V gene data show CDR1 as LGHDT and CDR2 as YNNKEL (reference sequence). The CDR3 totals 16 residues. The CDR3 DNA follows: TGTGCCAGCAGCCACGGGACACTCAAGGGAGCAGATACGCAGTATTTT. Its translation: CASSHGTLKGADTQYF.

This chain uses TRBV6-1 with TRBJ1-2; a weak D match, TRBD1 (5 bases). V dropped 2 bases and J dropped 8 bases, with 15 bases sitting between them. The length of the CDR3 is 14 residues. Germline CDR1 reads MNHNS; CDR2 reads SASEGT. The CDR3 DNA follows: TGTGCCAGCAGTGAACGGGGGACCCAGCGGGGCTACACCTTC. Protein product: CASSERGTQRGYTF.

This sequence joins TRBV6-5 and TRBJ2-1; 8 bases align to TRBD2. Germline V gives CDR1 MNHEY, CDR2 SVGAGI. The CDR3 length is 15 residues. V shed 6 bases and J 8 bases; nucleotides not matched to a gene: 12. CDR3 sequence: CASSPGTRLFDEQFF. The CDR3 nucleotides are TGTGCCAGCAGCCCCGGGACTAGGTTATTTGATGAGCAGTTCTTC.

The chain uses TRBV5-4 and TRBJ1-4, with TRBD1 matching over 7 bases. Germline V gives CDR1 SGHNT, CDR2 YYREEE (reference sequence). The CDR3 runs to 14 residues. V was clipped by 5 bases and J by 8 bases; unmatched bases: 9. The CDR3 bases are TGTGCCAGCAGTTCGTCCCGACAGGGAGAAAAACTGTTTTTT. Its translation is CASSSSRQGEKLFF.

In its sample, this clone was seen once. J is TRBJ2-7 and V is TRBV30, with D possibly being TRBD1 (6 bases). V shed 3 bases and J shed 5 bases, with 11 bases lying between them. This CDR3 is built from 12 residues. Germline V gene lookup returns CDR1 GTSNPN and CDR2 SVGIG (reference sequence). The CDR3 protein is CAWSATGNEQYF. DNA of the CDR3: TGTGCCTGGAGCGCAACAGGGAACGAGCAGTACTTC.

The J gene is TRBJ1-2, the V gene TRBV18, with a possible D match to TRBD1 (5 bases). Germline-derived CDR1 and CDR2 are KGHSH and LQKENI. V was trimmed by 5 bases and J by 4 bases, leaving 8 bases between them. This CDR3 region has 12 residues. The CDR3 reads CASSGAGYGYTF. CDR3 bases: TGTGCCAGCTCAGGGGCAGGCTATGGCTACACCTTC.

The V call is TRBV5-1, the J call TRBJ1-1; tentatively, D is TRBD1 (6 bases). There are 14 residues in the CDR3. The V end was cut by 2 bases, the J end by 0 bases, with 8 bases between. CDR1 is SGHRS, CDR2 YFSETQ, per germline. The CDR3 DNA follows: TGCGCCAGCAGCTTTGAGGGGGTGAACACTGAAGCTTTCTTT. This codes for CASSFEGVNTEAFF.

This clone was recorded a few times. The rearrangement links TRBV25-1 to TRBJ1-5; TRBD1 matches at 8 bases. The V gene end was trimmed by 6 bases and the J gene end by 7 bases; junction bases not matched to a gene: 8. The CDR3 has 14 amino acids. CDR1 and CDR2 (germline): MGHDK, SYGVNS. CDR3 DNA: TGTGCCAGCAGCCCAGGGGGCTCGGGGCAGCCCCAGCATTTT. The encoded protein is CASSPGGSGQPQHF.

The rearrangement joins TRBV4-1 to TRBJ1-3, with 9 bases fitting TRBD1. CDR3 length: 18 residues. Germline lookup yields CDR1 MGHRA and CDR2 YSYEKL. J was trimmed by 0 bases and V by 1 base; bases with no gene match: 7. CDR3 region: CASSQVTGTGISGNTIYF. Written as DNA, the CDR3 is TGCGCCAGCAGCCAAGTAACCGGGACAGGGATCTCTGGAAACACCATATATTTT.

The CDR3 sequence: CASSVTGTGDETQYF. DNA of the CDR3: TGTGCCAGTAGTGTCACCGGGACAGGGGACGAGACCCAGTACTTC. V usage is TRBV19 and J usage is TRBJ2-5; 10 nucleotides agree with TRBD1. The CDR3 is 15 residues long. Germline assignment: CDR1 LNHDA and CDR2 SQIVND (reference sequence). V was pared by 5 bases and J by 5 bases, with 8 bases of the junction left unmatched.

The gene calls are TRBV7-2 and TRBJ2-2; D might be TRBD2 (5 bases). This CDR3 region has 14 residues. The V and J ends lost 5 bases and 5 bases respectively, with 12 bases between them. CDR1 and CDR2 (germline): SGHTA, FQGNSA. CDR3 region: CASSPWRGTGELFF. The CDR3 nucleotides read TGTGCCAGCAGCCCTTGGAGAGGGACCGGGGAGCTGTTTTTT.

This chain links TRBV11-1 with TRBJ2-1; 7 bases align to TRBD1. V was pared by 5 bases and J by 5 bases, with 9 bases of the junction left unmatched. There are 15 residues in the CDR3. Germline V gives CDR1 SGHAT, CDR2 FQDESV (reference sequence). This CDR3 reads CASSDGTDWDNEQFF. In nucleotides, the CDR3 is TGTGCCAGCAGCGACGGGACAGATTGGGACAATGAGCAGTTCTTC.

The V gene is TRBV6-1, the J gene TRBJ1-2; D remains unclear. With 2 bases removed from V and 9 bases from J, the gap between germline ends came to 10 bases. Germline V gene lookup returns CDR1 MNHNS and CDR2 SASEGT. The CDR3 extends over 12 amino acids. The CDR3 sequence: CASSENGFSYTF. CDR3 DNA: TGTGCCAGCAGTGAAAATGGCTTTAGCTACACCTTC.

This clone was seen only once. The chain has TRBV15 and TRBJ1-5, with TRBD1 matching 7 bases. Germline loops: CDR1 LNHNV, CDR2 YYDKDF (reference sequence). CDR3 size: 15 residues. With V trimmed by 5 bases and J by 6 bases, 10 bases remained unmatched. The CDR3 loop is CATSPRQGAAQPQHF. As DNA, the CDR3 is TGTGCCACCAGCCCCCGACAGGGAGCCGCTCAGCCCCAGCATTTT.

The V call is TRBV7-2, the J call TRBJ2-7, with D possibly being TRBD2 (5 bases). The germline V gene encodes CDR1 SGHTA and CDR2 FQGNSA. Trimming removed 5 bases at V and 7 bases at J, with 18 bases between. CDR3 length equals 14 residues. The CDR3 here is CASSPAGGGYEQYF. The CDR3 DNA follows: TGTGCCAGCAGCCCGGCCGGAGGTGGATATGAGCAGTACTTC.

Remarks on this clone: Other DNA sequences in the sample encode the same CDR3. This chain joins TRBV28 and TRBJ1-2; D perhaps matches TRBD1 (5 bases). Germline CDR1 reads MDHEN; CDR2 reads SYDVKM. V gave up 3 bases and J gave up 4 bases, with 9 bases separating them. This CDR3 region has 13 residues. CDR3 in DNA: TGTGCCAGCAGTTTCCAGGGATCCTATGGCTACACCTTC. Its protein is CASSFQGSYGYTF.